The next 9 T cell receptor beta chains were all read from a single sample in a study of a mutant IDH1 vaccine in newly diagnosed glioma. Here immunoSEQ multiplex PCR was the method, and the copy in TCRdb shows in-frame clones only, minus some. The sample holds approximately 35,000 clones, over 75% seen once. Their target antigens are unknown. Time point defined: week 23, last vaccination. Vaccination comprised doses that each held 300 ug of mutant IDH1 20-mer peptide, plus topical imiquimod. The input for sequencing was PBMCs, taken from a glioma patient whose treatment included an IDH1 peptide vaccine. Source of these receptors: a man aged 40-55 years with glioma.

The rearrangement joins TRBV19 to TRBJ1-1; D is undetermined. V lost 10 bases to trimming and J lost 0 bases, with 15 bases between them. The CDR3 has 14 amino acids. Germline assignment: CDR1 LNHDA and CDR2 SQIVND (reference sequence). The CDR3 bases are TGTGCCACCTCGGAGACCAGGCTGAACACTGAAGCTTTCTTT. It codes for CATSETRLNTEAFF.

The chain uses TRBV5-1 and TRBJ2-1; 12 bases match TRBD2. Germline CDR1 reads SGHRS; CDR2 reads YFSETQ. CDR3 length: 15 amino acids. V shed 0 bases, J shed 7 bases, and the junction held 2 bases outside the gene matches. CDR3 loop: CASSLAGTSGNEQFF. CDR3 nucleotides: TGCGCCAGCAGCTTGGCAGGGACTAGCGGGAATGAGCAGTTCTTC.

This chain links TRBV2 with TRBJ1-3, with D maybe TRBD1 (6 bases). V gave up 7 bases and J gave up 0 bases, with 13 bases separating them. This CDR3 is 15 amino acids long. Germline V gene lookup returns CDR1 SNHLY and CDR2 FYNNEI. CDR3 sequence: CASTMAQGSGNTIYF. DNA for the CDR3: TGTGCCAGCACTATGGCACAGGGCTCTGGAAACACCATATATTTT.

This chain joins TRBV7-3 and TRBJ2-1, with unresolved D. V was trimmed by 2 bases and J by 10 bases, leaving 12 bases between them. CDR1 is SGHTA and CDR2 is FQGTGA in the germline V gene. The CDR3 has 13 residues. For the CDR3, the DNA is TGTGCCAGCAGCTTACTAGGCCCCATGGAGCAGTTCTTC. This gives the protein CASSLLGPMEQFF.

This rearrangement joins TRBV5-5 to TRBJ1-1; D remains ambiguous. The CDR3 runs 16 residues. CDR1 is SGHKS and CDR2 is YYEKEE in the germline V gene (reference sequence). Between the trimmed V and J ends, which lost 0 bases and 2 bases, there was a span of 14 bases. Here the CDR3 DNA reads TGTGCCAGCAGCTTGGAACCCTACCTTGGTAACACTGAAGCTTTCTTT. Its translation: CASSLEPYLGNTEAFF.

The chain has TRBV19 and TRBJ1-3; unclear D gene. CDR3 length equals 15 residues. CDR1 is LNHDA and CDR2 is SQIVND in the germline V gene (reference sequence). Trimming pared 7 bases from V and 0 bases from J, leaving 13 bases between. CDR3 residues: CASNSGSFSGNTIYF. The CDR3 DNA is TGTGCCAGTAACTCAGGATCATTCTCTGGAAACACCATATATTTT.

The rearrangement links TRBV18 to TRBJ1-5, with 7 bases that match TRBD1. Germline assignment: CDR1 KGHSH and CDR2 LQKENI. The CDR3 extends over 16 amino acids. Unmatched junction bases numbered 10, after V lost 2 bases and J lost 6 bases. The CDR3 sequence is CASSPGGTALGQPQHF. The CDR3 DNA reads TGTGCCAGCTCACCAGGAGGGACAGCCCTCGGTCAGCCCCAGCATTTT.

CDR3 protein: CASSLGGTGALPYEQYV. DNA for the CDR3: TGCGCCAGCAGCTTGGGGGGGACAGGGGCCCTACCCTACGAGCAGTACGTC. This rearrangement joins TRBV5-1 to TRBJ2-7, with TRBD1 matching 10 bases. The V and J ends lost 0 bases and 2 bases, in that order; junction bases with no gene match: 8. Germline CDR1 and CDR2: SGHRS and YFSETQ. The CDR3 extends over 17 amino acids.

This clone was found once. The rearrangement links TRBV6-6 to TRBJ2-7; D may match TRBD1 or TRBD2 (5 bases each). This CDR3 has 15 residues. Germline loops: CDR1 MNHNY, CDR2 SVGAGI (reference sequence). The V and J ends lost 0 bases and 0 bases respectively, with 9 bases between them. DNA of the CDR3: TGTGCCAGCAGTTACTCGGGGGACCCCTCCTACGAGCAGTACTTC. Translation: CASSYSGDPSYEQYF.